One T cell receptor (beta chain) is described in this entry. The data were obtained in a study of blood T cell repertoires in COVID-19. Overall study context: COVID-19 samples, acute and convalescent, were from the United States, Italy and Spain. Sample material is recorded as cDNA or gDNA derived from T cells, B-cell-depleted T cells, or PBMCs.

Trimming removed 4 bases from V and 7 bases from J; junction bases left unmatched: 7. The CDR3 spans 14 residues. The V gene's germline CDR1 is MNHEY and CDR2 SVGEGT. The authors' processing: Counts of nucleated cells, estimated from reference gene primer amplification, were obtained. Assay: immunoSEQ multiplex PCR; the TCRdb copy retains only in-frame clones and omits some. V and J calls plus clone size are reproduced from that table; the DNA served to infer D and trimming. The table shows around 120,000 clones, with approximately 81% occurring only once. The V and J genes are TRBV6-2 or TRBV6-3 and TRBJ2-7; 10 nucleotides match TRBD1. The sequence was obtained from a human donor in a cohort sampled during active COVID-19. The specimen was peripheral blood. The CDR3 nucleotides are TGTGCCAGCAGTTCTACGACAGGGGGCGGTGAGCAGTACTTC. Translated, it gives CASSSTTGGGEQYF.